These T cell receptor beta chains were read from a single sample in a study of cytomegalovirus exposure and HLA in healthy donors. TCRdb's copy holds only in-frame clones and misses some; the assay was immunoSEQ multiplex PCR. The sample holds some 75,000 clones. Sequencing input: PBMCs. The receptors derive from a boy under 18 in good health and CMV-seronegative. Each CDR3 is given with its conserved first and last residue.

v_call: TRBV7-2
cdr3_aa: CASSYRVSGSHYEQYF

v_call: TRBV6-1
cdr3_aa: CATNVGTGHNSPLHF

v_call: TRBV5-5
cdr3_aa: CASSLGYLTDSSTEAFF

v_call: TRBV6-1
cdr3_aa: CASGGAKETQYF

v_call: TRBV10-3
cdr3_aa: CAILGQGGYGYTF

v_call: TRBV7-9
cdr3_aa: CASSLQLATDTQYF

v_call: TRBV27
cdr3_aa: CASSAIPLSYNSPLHF

v_call: TRBV5-6
cdr3_aa: CASSLTYTEAFF

v_call: TRBV5-4
cdr3_aa: CASSLQGPEGYTF

v_call: TRBV5-4
cdr3_aa: CASSGGVEIWDTEAFF

v_call: TRBV9
cdr3_aa: CASSPHSGGRAIVDEQFF

v_call: TRBV29-1
cdr3_aa: CSVEPRSNGYTF

v_call: TRBV25-1
cdr3_aa: CASSVVGGRAAQYF

v_call: TRBV28
cdr3_aa: CASSSLLYGYTF

v_call: TRBV2
cdr3_aa: CASSEGDRNYGYTF

v_call: TRBV9
cdr3_aa: CASSVDRGQGAHTEAFF

v_call: TRBV4-3
cdr3_aa: CASSAQVRYGYTF

v_call: TRBV18
cdr3_aa: CVSSPRGWEDFF

v_call: TRBV30
cdr3_aa: CASRTSGSGTQYF

v_call: TRBV30
cdr3_aa: CAWSEGQPNQPQHF

v_call: TRBV15
cdr3_aa: CATSNQRKDSYEQYF

v_call: TRBV27
cdr3_aa: CASRRTGTDYEQYF

v_call: TRBV9
cdr3_aa: CASSVYESAYEQYF

v_call: TRBV6-5
cdr3_aa: CASSLDRTSMNTEAFF

v_call: TRBV7-8
cdr3_aa: CASSLNSRQGNPTEAFF

v_call: TRBV2
cdr3_aa: CASSGTEYEAFF

v_call: TRBV2
cdr3_aa: CASSPPRGPGEKLFF

v_call: TRBV27
cdr3_aa: CASSARYSTDNEQFF

v_call: TRBV29-1
cdr3_aa: CSVASRRTQETQYF

v_call: TRBV5-6
cdr3_aa: CASSLVTRGNEKLFF

v_call: TRBV27
cdr3_aa: CASSLLPASGDGNEQFF

v_call: TRBV7-2
cdr3_aa: CASSSRTVSGNTIYF

v_call: TRBV7-7
cdr3_aa: CASSRGYSETQYF

v_call: TRBV29-1
cdr3_aa: CSVDGTSGRNANEQFF

v_call: TRBV4-2
cdr3_aa: CASSQVLVGASSYEQYF